These 26 T cell receptor beta chains originate from one sample sequenced in a study of T cell responses to AZD1222 COVID-19 vaccine. Produced via immunoSEQ multiplex PCR; TCRdb's table is partial and in-frame only. The repertoire includes about 140,000 clones, 89% of them detected once, and around 5% sits in the top ten. Here the sequenced sample was peripheral blood, taken on day 0 of AZD1222 vaccination. These receptors came from an adult in good health.

Only one count was recorded for this clone. This chain links TRBV11-2 with TRBJ1-1; D is undetermined. The CDR3 sequence is 17 residues long. V was trimmed by 5 bases and J by 0 bases, leaving 19 bases between them. CDR1 SGHAT and CDR2 FQNNGV come from the germline V gene. The CDR3 protein is CASSPGRGRGMNTEAFF. The CDR3 DNA sequence: TGTGCCAGCAGCCCGGGCCGAGGGCGCGGTATGAACACTGAAGCTTTCTTT.

Worth noting for this clone: In the same sample, other DNA sequences code for this CDR3. Here the CDR3 reads CASSQEPNQPQHF. CDR3 bases: TGCGCCAGCAGCCAAGAACCTAATCAGCCCCAGCATTTT. The chain uses TRBV4-1 and TRBJ1-5; no firm D call. There are 13 residues in the CDR3. V lost 0 bases, J lost 4 bases, and 4 bases lay in between. Germline V gene lookup returns CDR1 MGHRA and CDR2 YSYEKL.

The chain combines TRBV27 with TRBJ2-2; D is unclear. The CDR3 is 15 amino acids. The germline V gene has CDR1 MNHEY and CDR2 SMNVEV (reference sequence). V dropped 3 bases and J dropped 6 bases, with 14 bases sitting between them. This CDR3 reads CASSFRLGPAGELFF. The CDR3 DNA reads as TGTGCCAGCAGTTTTCGACTCGGGCCCGCCGGGGAGCTGTTTTTT.

The rearrangement joins TRBV6-5 to TRBJ1-6, with TRBD1 matching 9 bases. Germline CDR1 and CDR2: MNHEY and SVGAGI. The CDR3 consists of 14 residues. After removal of 6 bases from V and 8 bases from J, the junction contained 5 bases not matched to a gene. CDR3: CASRPGTGYSPLHF. CDR3 nucleotide sequence: TGTGCCAGCAGACCCGGGACAGGGTATTCACCCCTCCACTTT.

The chain recombines TRBV11-3 with TRBJ1-3; tentatively, D is TRBD1 (5 bases). The CDR3 is made up of 15 amino acids. V was trimmed by 5 bases and J by 0 bases, leaving 11 bases between them. In germline, CDR1 is SGHNT, CDR2 YENEEA. CDR3 coding DNA: TGTGCCAGCAGCGCCGGGACTTACTCTGGAAACACCATATATTTT. Its protein product is CASSAGTYSGNTIYF.

As for this clone: The same CDR3 can be traced to other DNA sequences in this sample. The chain employs TRBV19 and TRBJ2-7, with 9 positions matching TRBD1. Germline V CDR1 and CDR2: LNHDA, SQIVND (reference sequence). The CDR3 totals 14 residues. After removal of 3 bases from V and 2 bases from J, the junction contained 2 bases not matched to a gene. CDR3 amino acids: CASSMGTGTYEQYF. In nucleotides, the CDR3 is TGTGCCAGTAGTATGGGGACAGGGACCTACGAGCAGTACTTC.

The sample holds one count of this clone. The rearrangement links TRBV5-4 to TRBJ1-4, with unresolved D. Germline CDR1 and CDR2: SGHNT and YYREEE (reference sequence). The length of the CDR3 is 13 residues. V lost 4 bases, J lost 0 bases, and 4 bases lay in between. The CDR3 loop reads CASSVSTNEKLFF. The CDR3 nucleotides read TGTGCCAGCAGCGTTTCAACTAATGAAAAACTGTTTTTT.

This clone was counted a single time. The chain couples TRBV20-1 to TRBJ2-1; D is unclear. This CDR3 is 11 amino acids long. Trimming removed 2 bases at V and 8 bases at J, with 7 bases between. Germline CDR1 is DFQATT and CDR2 is SNEGSKA (reference sequence). The CDR3 DNA reads TGCAGTGCTAGACCGGTCGATGAGCAGTTCTTC. Its translation is CSARPVDEQFF.

Notes on this clone: One end of the junction does not line up with germline, which may come from a read error. The chain combines TRBV7-7 with TRBJ2-3; unclear D gene. CDR3 size: 13 residues. CDR1 is SSHAT, CDR2 FNYEAQ, per germline (reference sequence). The CDR3, as DNA: TGTGCTAGCAGCTTAGCTGAGCGAGATACGCAGTATTTT. Protein: CASSLAERDTQYF.

The chain carries TRBV30 and TRBJ1-1, with D unresolved. Trimming pared 5 bases from V and 4 bases from J, leaving 17 bases between. CDR3 length equals 14 residues. CDR1 and CDR2 from the germline V gene are GTSNPN and SVGIG (reference sequence). The CDR3 DNA follows: TGTGCCTGGGGCTACTCGGCGCTGCGCACTGAAGCTTTCTTT. Translated: CAWGYSALRTEAFF.

In its sample, this clone was seen a few times. The chain combines TRBV30 with TRBJ1-1; weak D call: TRBD1 (5 bases). This CDR3 region has 16 residues. Trimming removed 3 bases from V and 1 base from J, with 18 bases in between. Germline lookup yields CDR1 GTSNPN and CDR2 SVGIG (reference sequence). The chain's CDR3 is CAWSAFGAFGNTEAFF. The DNA of the CDR3 is TGTGCCTGGAGCGCATTCGGGGCCTTCGGGAACACTGAAGCTTTCTTT.

Only one count was recorded for this clone. The chain has TRBV5-8 and TRBJ2-7, with D possibly being TRBD1 (6 bases). This CDR3 has 13 residues. Trimming took off 3 bases at V and 5 bases at J, with 12 bases between the two ends. The V gene's germline CDR1 is SGHTS and CDR2 YDEGEE. CDR3 protein: CASSWTPGDEQYF. The CDR3 coding sequence is TGTGCCAGCAGCTGGACCCCAGGGGACGAGCAGTACTTC.

This clone has a single count. The chain links TRBV10-2 to TRBJ2-1; TRBD2 aligns across 9 bases. In germline, CDR1 is WSHSY, CDR2 SAAADI. V was pared by 4 bases and J by 8 bases, with 12 bases of the junction left unmatched. CDR3 length equals 16 residues. The CDR3 nucleotides are TGCGCCAGCAGTGGGGTAGCGGGGGCCTCGGGGGATGAGCAGTTCTTC. Translation gives CASSGVAGASGDEQFF.

The chain combines TRBV7-9 with TRBJ1-2, with 11 bases matching TRBD1. The J segment lost 8 bases and the V segment lost 5 bases, leaving 4 bases of the junction unmatched. The CDR3 sequence is 13 residues long. Per the germline V gene, CDR1 is SEHNR and CDR2 is FQNEAQ (reference sequence). The DNA for the CDR3 is TGTGCCAGCAGCCTGGACAGGGGGCTCGGCTACACCTTC. The encoded protein is CASSLDRGLGYTF.

The chain couples TRBV11-3 to TRBJ2-1; 9 bases are a match to TRBD1. V gave up 1 base and J gave up 9 bases; unmatched junction bases: 7. Germline loops: CDR1 SGHNT, CDR2 YENEEA. The CDR3 contains 15 residues. Here the CDR3 reads CASSLGLGQGGEQFF. In nucleotides, the CDR3 is TGTGCCAGCAGCTTAGGCCTGGGACAGGGCGGTGAGCAGTTCTTC.

V gene TRBV15 combines with J gene TRBJ1-1; tentatively, D is TRBD1 (5 bases). The V end lost 4 bases, the J end lost 1 base, and 7 bases lay between the germline ends. The germline V gene has CDR1 LNHNV and CDR2 YYDKDF (reference sequence). CDR3 length equals 13 residues. Here the CDR3 reads CATSTQGNTEAFF. CDR3 DNA: TGTGCCACCAGCACGCAGGGGAACACTGAAGCTTTCTTT.

This sequence joins TRBV5-4 and TRBJ1-2; D call uncertain. Deletions cut 0 bases from V and 3 bases from J, with 9 bases between. The CDR3 is made up of 14 amino acids. The germline V gene has CDR1 SGHNT and CDR2 YYREEE (reference sequence). The CDR3 coding sequence is TGTGCCAGCAGCTTGGGTGGGAAACACTATGGCTACACCTTC. Protein product: CASSLGGKHYGYTF.

The CDR3 spells CASSGLTGTPNTEAFF. The CDR3 nucleotides read TGTGCCAGCAGTGGACTAACCGGGACTCCGAACACTGAAGCTTTCTTT. This chain links TRBV6-1 with TRBJ1-1; possibly TRBD1 for D (5 bases). This CDR3 spans 16 amino acids. The V end was cut by 4 bases, the J end by 1 base, with 16 bases between. The germline V gene has CDR1 MNHNS and CDR2 SASEGT.

The chain recombines TRBV11-2 with TRBJ2-3; 8 nucleotides agree with TRBD2. With V trimmed by 2 bases and J by 1 base, 8 bases remained unmatched. Germline V gene lookup returns CDR1 SGHAT and CDR2 FQNNGV. This CDR3 is 17 amino acids long. CDR3 sequence: CASSLLSSGHRTDTQYF. The CDR3 nucleotides are TGTGCCAGCAGCTTACTTTCTAGCGGGCACCGCACAGATACGCAGTATTTT.

The chain couples TRBV30 to TRBJ1-6, with D possibly TRBD1 on 5 matching bases. The germline gives CDR1 GTSNPN, CDR2 SVGIG (reference sequence). There are 15 residues in the CDR3. V shed 4 bases and J shed 9 bases, with 19 bases lying between them. In DNA form, the CDR3 reads TGTGCCTGGACCATTCGGGGCCTCGGAAGTTCACCCCTCCACTTT. Translated, it gives CAWTIRGLGSSPLHF. The complete variable domain, with remaining parts taken from reference TRBV30 and TRBJ1-6, reads SQTIHQWPATLVQPVGSPLSLECTVEGTSNPNLYWYRQAAGRGLQLLFYSVGIGQISSEVPQNLSASRPQDRQFILSSKKLLLSDSGFYLCAWTIRGLGSSPLHFGNGTRLTVT.

The V call is TRBV29-1, the J call TRBJ2-3; 7 bases fit TRBD1. J gave up 0 bases and V 8 bases, and 8 bases lay outside the gene matches. CDR3 size: 14 residues. Germline V gives CDR1 SQVTM, CDR2 ANQGSEA. This CDR3 is CSSGGTSSTDTQYF. CDR3 DNA sequence: TGCAGCTCAGGGGGTACCTCTAGCACAGATACGCAGTATTTT.

The chain uses TRBV6-2 or TRBV6-3 and TRBJ2-6; D ambiguous. This CDR3 is built from 15 residues. Germline V CDR1 and CDR2: MNHEY, SVGEGT. V gave up 2 bases and J gave up 4 bases, with 9 bases separating them. The CDR3 here is CASSYQSAGANVLTF. As DNA, the CDR3 is TGTGCCAGCAGTTACCAGTCCGCGGGGGCCAACGTCCTGACTTTC.

The CDR3 here is CASTPTPSSYEQYF. The CDR3 DNA is TGCGCCAGCACCCCGACACCGAGCTCCTACGAGCAGTACTTC. The chain carries TRBV5-1 and TRBJ2-7; D is unclear. The germline V gene has CDR1 SGHRS and CDR2 YFSETQ. Trimming took off 6 bases at V and 0 bases at J, with 13 bases between the two ends. This CDR3 is built from 14 residues. Variable domain in full (rest from reference TRBV5-1 and TRBJ2-7): KAGVTQTPRYLIKTRGQQVTLSCSPISGHRSVSWYQQTPGQGLQFLFEYFSETQRNKGNFPGRFSGRQFSNSRSEMNVSTLELGDSALYLCASTPTPSSYEQYFGPGTRLTVT.

V gene TRBV6-1 combines with J gene TRBJ1-2, with a possible D match to TRBD1 (5 bases). The CDR3 covers 11 residues. V was cut by 8 bases and J by 7 bases, with 11 bases left in between. Germline V gene data show CDR1 as MNHNS and CDR2 as SASEGT. The CDR3 here is CASHMGGGYTF. CDR3 nucleotide sequence: TGTGCCAGCCATATGGGGGGTGGCTACACCTTC.

The J gene is TRBJ2-3, the V gene TRBV15, with unresolved D. Germline V gives CDR1 LNHNV, CDR2 YYDKDF (reference sequence). This CDR3 is 15 amino acids long. V was cut by 5 bases and J by 0 bases, with 12 bases left in between. CDR3 DNA: TGTGCCACCAGCCACCCGGACCCTAGCACAGATACGCAGTATTTT. Protein: CATSHPDPSTDTQYF.

V is TRBV7-9 and J is TRBJ2-7; a weak D match, TRBD1 (5 bases). The germline V and J ends were trimmed by 8 bases and 1 base, with 18 bases remaining between them. CDR3 length: 15 amino acids. From germline, CDR1 is SEHNR and CDR2 FQNEAQ (reference sequence). In nucleotides, the CDR3 is TGTGCCAGCGTCCACGGACAAGGGCCGTCCTACGAGCAGTACTTC. This encodes CASVHGQGPSYEQYF.